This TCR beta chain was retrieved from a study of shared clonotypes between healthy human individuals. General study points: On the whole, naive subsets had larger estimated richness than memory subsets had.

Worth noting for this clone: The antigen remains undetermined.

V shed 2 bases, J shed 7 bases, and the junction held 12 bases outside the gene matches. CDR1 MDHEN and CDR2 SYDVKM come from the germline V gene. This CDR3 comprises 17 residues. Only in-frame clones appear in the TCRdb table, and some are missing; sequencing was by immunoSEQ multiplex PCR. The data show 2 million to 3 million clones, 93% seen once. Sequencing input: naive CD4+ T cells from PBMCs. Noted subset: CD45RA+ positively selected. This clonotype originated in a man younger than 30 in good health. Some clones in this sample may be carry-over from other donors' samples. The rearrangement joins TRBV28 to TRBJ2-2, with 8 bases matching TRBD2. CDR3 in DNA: TGTGCCAGCAGTTTAAAGTCGGGACTAGTCTTTGTCGGGGAGCTGTTTTTT. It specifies CASSLKSGLVFVGELFF.